Listed here are 8 T cell receptor beta chains from one sample, sequenced in a study of beta chain features in type 1 diabetes. Expressed TCRB transcripts were sequenced, since all the RNA that had been isolated was reverse transcribed. Some clones are missing from TCRdb's copy, which holds only in-frame ones; the method was immunoSEQ multiplex PCR. The table lists approximately 84,000 clones, around a third of them singletons. Sequencing was performed on stem cell memory CD4+ T cells from blood. The receptor source for this set is a woman aged 18-29 years in good health.

This clone came up once. This chain joins TRBV10-3 and TRBJ2-7, with 10 nucleotides matching TRBD1. The V gene's germline CDR1 is ENHRY and CDR2 SYGVKD. The length of the CDR3 is 14 residues. After removal of 7 bases from V and 3 bases from J, the junction contained 6 bases not matched to a gene. The DNA for the CDR3 is TGTGCCATCACTCACGGGACAGGGGTCTACGAGCAGTACTTC. It encodes CAITHGTGVYEQYF.

The chain uses TRBV4-1 and TRBJ1-5; 10 positions agree with TRBD1. Unmatched junction bases numbered 4, after V lost 3 bases and J lost 2 bases. The CDR3 loop spans 16 amino acids. CDR1 and CDR2 from the germline V gene are MGHRA and YSYEKL. CDR3 coding DNA: TGCGCCAGCAGCCATGGACAGGGGGTCGGCAATCAGCCCCAGCATTTT. It translates to CASSHGQGVGNQPQHF.

Only a few counts were recorded for this clone. The DNA for the CDR3 is TGCACCAGCAGCCAAGATGGTGGCGGGAGGGATAACTACAATGAGCAGTTCTTC. Translation: CTSSQDGGGRDNYNEQFF. The chain joins TRBV1 to TRBJ2-1; the D call TRBD2 from the table was never checked on the DNA. TRBV1 counts as a pseudogene. The CDR3 spans 18 residues.

The J gene is TRBJ1-1, the V gene TRBV25-1; unclear D gene. Germline V lookup: CDR1 MGHDK, CDR2 SYGVNS. V lost 7 bases and J 0 bases, leaving 9 bases between the germline ends. The CDR3 has 13 residues. CDR3 amino acids: CASKRRMNTEAFF. CDR3 nucleotide sequence: TGTGCCAGCAAGCGACGGATGAACACTGAAGCTTTCTTT.

There are a few counts of this clone. This same CDR3 is encoded by further DNA sequences in the sample. The rearrangement links TRBV29-1 to TRBJ1-2, with 8 positions matching TRBD1. The V segment lost 7 bases and the J segment 4 bases; nucleotides outside the gene matches: 5. Germline assignment: CDR1 SQVTM and CDR2 ANQGSEA. The CDR3 is 12 amino acids. The CDR3 region is CSAVGQGYGYTF. The CDR3 DNA reads as TGCAGCGCCGTCGGACAGGGCTATGGCTACACCTTC.

The chain combines TRBV7-9 with TRBJ2-7; 8 positions match TRBD1. This CDR3 has 14 amino acids. Looked up from germline, CDR1 is SEHNR and CDR2 is FQNEAQ (reference sequence). V shed 5 bases, J shed 2 bases, and the junction held 5 bases outside the gene matches. The CDR3 is CASSTTGEAYEQYF. The CDR3 region has the DNA TGTGCCAGCAGCACGACAGGGGAAGCCTACGAGCAGTACTTC.

The CDR3 nucleotides read TGCAGCGTTGAAGTCCCGACAGCCTATGGCTACACCTTC. It yields the protein CSVEVPTAYGYTF. The chain links TRBV29-1 to TRBJ1-2; a weak D match, TRBD1 (5 bases). V was trimmed by 1 base and J by 4 bases, leaving 10 bases between them. The germline V gene has CDR1 SQVTM and CDR2 ANQGSEA. The CDR3 runs to 13 residues. Based on the CDR3 plus reference TRBV29-1 and TRBJ1-2, the full variable domain is SAVISQKPSRDICQRGTSLTIQCQVDSQVTMMFWYRQQPGQSLTLIATANQGSEATYESGFVIDKFPISRPNLTFSTLTVSNMSPEDSSIYLCSVEVPTAYGYTFGSGTRLTVV.

V gene TRBV7-8 combines with J gene TRBJ2-7, with TRBD1 as a possible D gene (6 bases). This CDR3 is built from 13 residues. Trimming removed 4 bases at V and 13 bases at J, with 20 bases between. Germline V gives CDR1 SGHVS, CDR2 FQNEAQ. The CDR3 is CASSSDLGTTPYF. CDR3 bases: TGTGCCAGCAGCTCAGACCTCGGGACAACGCCTTACTTC.